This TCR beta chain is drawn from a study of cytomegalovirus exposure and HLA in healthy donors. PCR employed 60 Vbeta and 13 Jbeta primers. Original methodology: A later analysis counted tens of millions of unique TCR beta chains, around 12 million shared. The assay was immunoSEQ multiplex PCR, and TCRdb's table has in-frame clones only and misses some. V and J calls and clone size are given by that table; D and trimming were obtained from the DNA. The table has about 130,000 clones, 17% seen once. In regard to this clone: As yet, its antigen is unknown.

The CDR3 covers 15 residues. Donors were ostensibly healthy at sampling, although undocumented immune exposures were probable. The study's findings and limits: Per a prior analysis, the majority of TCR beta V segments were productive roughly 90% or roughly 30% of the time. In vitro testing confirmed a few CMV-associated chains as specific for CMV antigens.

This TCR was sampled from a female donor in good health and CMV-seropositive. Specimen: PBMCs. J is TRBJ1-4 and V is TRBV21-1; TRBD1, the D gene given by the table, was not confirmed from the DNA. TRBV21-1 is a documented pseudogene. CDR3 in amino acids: CASSNPDRFNEKLFF. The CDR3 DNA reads TGTGCCAGCAGCAACCCTGACAGGTTTAATGAAAAACTGTTTTTT.